Below are 19 T cell receptor beta chains sequenced from a single sample in a study of blood T cells in healthy people across ages. For the second PCR, which ran for about 6 to 11 cycles, a sample-barcoded 5' primer and a J-beta primer mix were used. MiXCR was run by TCRdb on the 5' RACE reads, yielding one entry per CDR3 protein. The sample holds about 280,000 distinct CDR3 sequences, roughly a quarter seen once. What was sequenced was blood. Every receptor here comes from a woman in her sixties or seventies in good health.

A few counts support this clonotype. The J gene is TRBJ1-2, the V gene TRBV24-1; D remains unclear. Per germline, CDR1 KGHDR and CDR2 SFDVKD. V lost 5 bases and J lost 0, with 9 bases in between. The CDR3 covers 14 residues. The CDR3 loop reads CATSGPPANYGYTF. The CDR3 region has the DNA TGTGCCACCAGTGGGCCTCCAGCTAACTATGGCTACACCTTC.

The V gene is TRBV20-1, the J gene TRBJ2-7; D is tentatively TRBD1 or TRBD2 (5 bases each). CDR1 DFQATT and CDR2 SNEGSKA come from the germline V gene (reference sequence). V was shortened by 6 bases and J by 1 base, with 22 bases between the two germline ends. The CDR3 sequence is 16 residues long. CDR3 region: CSAGDPLSERSYEQYF. DNA of the CDR3: TGCAGTGCGGGGGATCCACTTAGCGAAAGATCCTACGAGCAGTACTTC.

CDR3 protein: CASSPGTGGLAVYEQYF. CDR3 nucleotide sequence: TGCGCCAGCAGTCCCGGGACAGGGGGACTAGCGGTTTACGAGCAGTACTTC. This rearrangement joins TRBV5-1 to TRBJ2-7, with D perhaps given as TRBD1 or TRBD2 (11 bases each). The V end lost 5 bases, the J end lost 4 bases, and 25 bases lay between the germline ends. Germline V gives CDR1 SGHRS, CDR2 YFSETQ. The CDR3 runs to 17 residues. The full variable domain, its missing parts supplied by reference TRBV5-1 and TRBJ2-7, is KAGVTQTPRYLIKTRGQQVTLSCSPISGHRSVSWYQQTPGQGLQFLFEYFSETQRNKGNFPGRFSGRQFSNSRSEMNVSTLELGDSALYLCASSPGTGGLAVYEQYFGPGTRLTVT.

The chain has TRBV2 and TRBJ1-5; D unclear. The CDR3 consists of 15 residues. The V end was cut by 2 bases, the J end by 6 bases, with 14 bases between. CDR1 and CDR2 from the germline V gene are SNHLY and FYNNEI. The CDR3 DNA sequence: TGTGCCAGCAGTGAAAGGTCAGGCCTCGGTCAGCCCCAGCATTTT. Protein sequence: CASSERSGLGQPQHF.

This chain connects TRBV13 to TRBJ2-5, with D possibly called TRBD1 or TRBD2 (5 bases each). The CDR3 covers 17 residues. Looked up from germline, CDR1 is PRHDT and CDR2 is FYEKMQ (reference sequence). With 4 bases removed from V and 2 bases from J, the gap between germline ends came to 20 bases. The CDR3 region is CASSSKRGPTVQETQYF. CDR3 coding DNA: TGTGCCAGCAGCTCCAAAAGGGGACCGACGGTACAAGAGACCCAGTACTTC.

J is TRBJ2-5 and V is TRBV20-1, with 13 nucleotides matching TRBD2. Gene TRBJ2-1 matches the end of the DNA better, so the J call may be wrong. Germline V gene data show CDR1 as DFQATT and CDR2 as SNEGSKA (reference sequence). The CDR3 is 16 residues long. CDR3 protein: CSALAMTSGRRNEQFF. CDR3 sequence (DNA): TGCAGTGCGTTGGCCATGACTAGCGGGAGGAGGAATGAGCAGTTCTTC.

This clonotype was observed at least ten times. The chain carries TRBV14 and TRBJ2-5; 8 bases fit TRBD2. The CDR3 has 15 amino acids. Germline trimming cut 5 bases from V and 2 bases from J; bases unmatched to any gene: 7. Germline CDR1 reads SGHDN; CDR2 reads FVKESK. The CDR3: CASSSGTRRQETQYF. In nucleotides, the CDR3 is TGTGCCAGCAGCTCCGGGACTAGACGGCAAGAGACCCAGTACTTC. The whole variable domain, remainder taken from reference TRBV14 and TRBJ2-5, is EAGVTQFPSHSVIEKGQTVTLRCDPISGHDNLYWYRRVMGKEIKFLLHFVKESKQDESGMPNNRFLAERTGGTYSTLKVQPAELEDSGVYFCASSSGTRRQETQYFGPGTRLLVL.

J is TRBJ2-5 and V is TRBV6-2 or TRBV6-3; the D gene is possibly TRBD1 (5 bases). Per germline, CDR1 MNHEY and CDR2 SVGEGT. CDR3 length equals 13 residues. V shed 6 bases and J shed 0 bases, with 8 bases lying between them. CDR3 nucleotides: TGTGCCAGCAGAGGGGTGGACCAAGAGACCCAGTACTTC. It codes for CASRGVDQETQYF.

The chain couples TRBV28 to TRBJ1-2, with D possibly matching TRBD1 (6 bases). V was shortened by 7 bases and J by 9 bases, with 15 bases between the two germline ends. Germline values: CDR1 MDHEN, CDR2 SYDVKM. CDR3 size: 12 residues. In nucleotides, the CDR3 is TGTGCCAGCACCGGGACAAGGGGACGCTACACCTTC. This sequence encodes CASTGTRGRYTF.

This clonotype was observed a handful of times. J is TRBJ1-3 and V is TRBV3-1; D possibly corresponds to TRBD1 (5 bases). Trimming removed 4 bases at V and 2 bases at J, with 9 bases between. Germline lookup yields CDR1 LGHDT and CDR2 YNNKEL (reference sequence). This CDR3 region has 14 residues. The CDR3 sequence is CASSRTTAGNTIYF. As DNA, the CDR3 is TGTGCCAGCAGCCGTACGACAGCTGGAAACACCATATATTTT.

The chain carries TRBV2 and TRBJ1-1; TRBD1 is a possible D gene (6 bases). Germline loops: CDR1 SNHLY, CDR2 FYNNEI. Deletions cut 1 base from V and 3 bases from J, with 9 bases between. This CDR3 is 14 amino acids long. CDR3 bases: TGTGCCAGCAGTGAAGAGGGGGTGTACACTGAAGCTTTCTTT. Its protein product is CASSEEGVYTEAFF.

The table lists this clonotype with a few counts. As the CDR3 is not closed by the conserved phenylalanine or tryptophan, this likely results from a read error. The V gene is TRBV7-9, the J gene TRBJ2-5; D gene ambiguous. Germline V gene sequence: CDR1 SEHNR, CDR2 FQNEAQ (reference sequence). There are 15 residues in the CDR3. V lost 1 base and J lost 1, with 10 bases in between. This CDR3 is CASSLGSAVQETQYL. In DNA form, the CDR3 reads TGTGCCAGCAGCTTAGGATCGGCAGTCCAAGAGACCCAGTACCTC.

This clonotype was counted at least ten times. The chain carries TRBV20-1 and TRBJ2-5; 8 bases are shared with TRBD1. V was pared by 5 bases and J by 1 base, with 9 bases of the junction left unmatched. The CDR3 spans 15 residues. Germline V CDR1 and CDR2: DFQATT, SNEGSKA (reference sequence). CDR3 bases: TGCAGTGCTCGTCCCGGGACAGGCGGCCAAGAGACCCAGTACTTC. Encoded protein: CSARPGTGGQETQYF.

The V call is TRBV28, the J call TRBJ1-1; D unresolved. The CDR3 sequence is 13 residues long. Trimming took off 5 bases at V and 1 base at J, with 8 bases between the two ends. Germline V gene lookup returns CDR1 MDHEN and CDR2 SYDVKM. The CDR3 loop is CASSDHKNTEAFF. The CDR3 region has the DNA TGTGCCAGCAGTGACCATAAGAACACTGAAGCTTTCTTT.

For this clonotype: Relative to the germline gene, one junction end is altered; a read error may explain this. The CDR3 nucleotides are TGTACCAGCAGCCAAAATAATCAGAACGAGCAGTACTTC. It codes for CTSSQNNQNEQYF. The chain couples TRBV3-1 to TRBJ2-1; D is unresolved. Near its end, the DNA agrees better with TRBJ2-7, so the J call may be wrong. Germline CDR1 LGHDT, CDR2 YNNKEL (reference sequence). This CDR3 spans 13 amino acids.

The chain has TRBV28 and TRBJ2-7; D possibly matches TRBD1 or TRBD2 (5 bases each). V was shortened by 4 bases and J by 9 bases, with 16 bases between the two germline ends. Looked up from germline, CDR1 is MDHEN and CDR2 is SYDVKM. The CDR3 is made up of 13 amino acids. CDR3 DNA sequence: TGTGCCAGCAGTTCCGGGACGCTGACGACGCAGTACTTC. Amino acids: CASSSGTLTTQYF.

This clonotype was detected only a few times. The rearrangement links TRBV29-1 to TRBJ2-1; D is unresolved. TRBJ2-7 matches the DNA end more closely, so the J call is doubtful. Germline CDR1 SQVTM, CDR2 ANQGSEA. The CDR3 is 10 residues long. CDR3 amino acids: CSVGVNEQYF. The CDR3 region has the DNA TGCAGCGTTGGGGTGAACGAGCAGTACTTC.

This clonotype has a handful of counts. The chain couples TRBV11-2 to TRBJ1-2, with 9 positions matching TRBD1. Per the germline V gene, CDR1 is SGHAT and CDR2 is FQNNGV. The CDR3 has 13 amino acids. J lost 10 bases, V lost 5 bases, and 8 bases had no gene match. CDR3 DNA: TGTGCCAGCAGCCCAGGGACAGGGTCCGACTACACCTTC. Its protein is CASSPGTGSDYTF.

This clonotype appeared a few times. V gene TRBV9 combines with J gene TRBJ2-5, with TRBD2 matching over 9 bases. The DNA end lines up better with TRBJ2-1; the J call may be wrong. The length of the CDR3 is 14 residues. Germline CDR1 and CDR2: SGDLS and YYNGEE. In DNA, the CDR3 is TGTGCCAGCAGCTCTAGACTAGCGGCCTATGAGCAGTTCTTC. The encoded protein is CASSSRLAAYEQFF.